These T cell receptor beta chains were read from a single sample in a study of T cell responses to AZD1222 COVID-19 vaccine. Profiling relied on immunoSEQ multiplex PCR, and the TCRdb table lists in-frame clones only, not all of them. The table includes around 180,000 clones, approximately 90% detected once. Sequenced material: peripheral blood, taken 28 days after the second AZD1222 dose. These receptor sequences come from an adult who received the AZD1222 COVID-19 vaccine. Each CDR3 is given with its conserved first and last residue. A D gene is named only where the DNA matches it firmly. The size of a clone is reported for some rows only, either as once, few or many, or as a class for expanded clones.

j_call	d_call	v_call	clone_size	cdr3_length	cdr3_aa	cdr3_nt
TRBJ2-1	TRBD2	TRBV7-3	.	20	CASSPTAPLRLAGGRGEQFF	TGTGCCAGCAGCCCGACCGCCCCTCTCCGACTAGCGGGAGGTCGTGGTGAGCAGTTCTTC
TRBJ1-6	.	TRBV28	.	15	CASSPPGHHHSPLHF	TGTGCCAGCAGTCCGCCGGGACACCACCATTCACCCCTCCACTTT
TRBJ2-3	TRBD1	TRBV18	.	14	CASSPGQGKDTQYF	TGTGCCAGCTCACCCGGACAGGGTAAAGATACGCAGTATTTT
TRBJ2-7	TRBD1	TRBV30	.	13	CAWGTGGAYEQYF	TGTGCCTGGGGGACAGGGGGGGCCTACGAGCAGTACTTC
TRBJ2-7	TRBD1	TRBV3-1/TRBV3-2	.	19	CASSQDHVWLGQGIDEQYF	TGTGCCAGCAGCCAAGATCACGTATGGTTGGGACAGGGAATCGACGAGCAGTACTTC
TRBJ2-2	TRBD1	TRBV7-3	.	16	CASSSYRGPNTGELFF	TGTGCCAGCAGCTCTTACAGGGGACCTAACACCGGGGAGCTGTTTTTT
TRBJ1-4	TRBD1	TRBV28	.	14	CASSPGQEGEKLFF	TGTGCCAGCAGCCCCGGACAGGAAGGAGAAAAACTGTTTTTT
TRBJ2-7	TRBD2	TRBV7-9	.	13	CASSSSGSYEQYF	TGTGCCAGCAGCTCTAGCGGGAGCTACGAGCAGTACTTC
TRBJ2-5	TRBD1	TRBV7-3	.	16	CASSSTGGRGQETQYF	TGTGCCAGCAGCTCTACAGGGGGTAGGGGGCAAGAGACCCAGTACTTC
TRBJ1-3	.	TRBV5-1	once	15	CASSLSYFSGNTIYF	TGCGCCAGCAGCTTGTCGTACTTCTCTGGAAACACCATATATTTT
TRBJ2-5	TRBD2	TRBV2	.	18	CASSEFASGLAGQETQYF	TGTGCCAGCAGTGAATTCGCCTCGGGACTAGCGGGGCAAGAGACCCAGTACTTC
TRBJ2-7	TRBD2	TRBV28	.	14	CASLPGGAFYEQYF	TGTGCCAGCCTCCCGGGAGGAGCTTTCTACGAGCAGTACTTC
TRBJ2-7	.	TRBV6-5	few	14	CASSYNPKTYEQYF	TGTGCCAGCAGTTACAACCCCAAAACCTACGAGCAGTACTTC
TRBJ2-6	.	TRBV28	.	15	CASSLVPSGANVLTF	TGTGCCAGCAGTTTGGTACCCTCTGGGGCCAACGTCCTGACTTTC
TRBJ1-5	TRBD1	TRBV6-5	.	14	CASRRTGRNQPQHF	TGTGCCAGCAGGAGGACAGGGCGGAATCAGCCCCAGCATTTT
TRBJ1-1	.	TRBV6-2/TRBV6-3	.	15	CASSHGGGLGTEAFF	TGTGCCAGCAGTCATGGGGGGGGCTTGGGCACTGAAGCTTTCTTT
TRBJ2-7	TRBD2	TRBV7-2	.	14	CASSLGAGPGEQYF	TGTGCCAGCAGCTTAGGAGCGGGGCCGGGAGAGCAGTACTTC
TRBJ2-6	.	TRBV28	.	17	CASSPKGAGSGANVLTF	TGTGCCAGCAGTCCAAAAGGGGCCGGGTCTGGGGCCAACGTCCTGACTTTC
TRBJ1-2	.	TRBV1	.	17	CTSSQDKGGSLLYGYTF	TGCACCAGCAGCCAAGATAAGGGGGGCAGTTTGCTCTATGGCTACACCTTC
TRBJ2-2	.	TRBV7-3	.	16	CASSLRSRGNTGELFF	TGTGCCAGCAGCTTAAGGAGCAGGGGGAACACCGGGGAGCTGTTTTTT
TRBJ2-1	.	TRBV9	.	14	CASSVVPEYNEQFF	TGTGCCAGCAGCGTAGTACCCGAGTACAATGAGCAGTTCTTC
TRBJ1-2	.	TRBV6-5	.	12	CASSRAAGGYTF	TGTGCCAGCAGCCGAGCCGCCGGGGGCTACACCTTC
TRBJ2-1	.	TRBV6-2/TRBV6-3	.	16	CASSYSKGSSYNEQFF	TGTGCCAGCAGTTACTCAAAGGGGTCATCCTACAATGAGCAGTTCTTC
TRBJ1-1	.	TRBV9	.	15	CASSVETGENTEAFF	TGTGCCAGCAGCGTAGAAACGGGCGAGAACACTGAAGCTTTCTTT
TRBJ1-4	.	TRBV7-9	once	15	CASSLAPAAGEKLFF	TGTGCCAGCAGCTTAGCCCCAGCCGCGGGGGAAAAACTGTTTTTT
TRBJ1-1	.	TRBV7-3	.	15	CASSSQAGGNTEAFF	TGTGCCAGCAGCTCTCAGGCGGGGGGCAACACTGAAGCTTTCTTT
TRBJ2-1	.	TRBV3-1/TRBV3-2	.	13	CASSPGVRDEQFF	TGTGCCAGCAGCCCCGGTGTTCGTGATGAGCAGTTCTTC
TRBJ2-7	.	TRBV27	.	15	CASSFDIFSSYEQYF	TGTGCCAGCAGTTTCGACATCTTCAGCTCCTACGAGCAGTACTTC
TRBJ1-4	.	TRBV6-5	.	15	CASSFVDKMTQKLFF	TGTGCCAGCAGTTTCGTGGACAAAATGACACAAAAACTGTTTTTT
TRBJ2-1	TRBD2	TRBV29-1	.	13	CSVAQLAGDEQFF	TGCAGCGTTGCCCAACTAGCGGGAGATGAGCAGTTCTTC
TRBJ1-1	.	TRBV7-8	.	14	CASSLDGANTEAFF	TGTGCCAGCAGCTTAGATGGGGCGAACACTGAAGCTTTCTTT
TRBJ2-7	TRBD1	TRBV9	.	15	CASSVEGTGLYEQYF	TGTGCCAGCAGCGTCGAAGGGACAGGGCTCTACGAGCAGTACTTC
TRBJ2-3	.	TRBV4-1	.	15	CASSQAQGVADTQYF	TGCGCCAGCAGCCAAGCTCAGGGAGTGGCAGATACGCAGTATTTT
TRBJ1-3	.	TRBV14	.	15	CASSQVRASGNTIYF	TGTGCCAGCAGCCAAGTCCGGGCCTCTGGAAACACCATATATTTT
TRBJ2-7	.	TRBV7-9	.	14	CASSPQGGFYEQYF	TGTGCCAGCAGCCCCCAGGGGGGGTTTTACGAGCAGTACTTC
TRBJ2-1	TRBD2	TRBV28	.	13	CASSLVDSGRGFF	TGTGCCAGCAGTTTAGTTGATAGCGGGCGCGGGTTCTTC
TRBJ2-1	TRBD2	TRBV4-2	few	15	CASSQGATSDNEQFF	TGTGCCAGCAGCCAAGGGGCCACTAGCGACAATGAGCAGTTCTTC
TRBJ2-1	.	TRBV7-9	.	16	CASSQSVGGWHNEQFF	TGTGCCAGCAGCCAAAGTGTTGGGGGGTGGCACAATGAGCAGTTCTTC
TRBJ2-7	TRBD1	TRBV6-9	.	14	CASSPRQGANEQYF	TGTGCCAGCAGTCCCCGACAGGGGGCCAACGAGCAGTACTTC
TRBJ2-2	TRBD1	TRBV5-1	.	16	CASSLVGQGNTGELFF	TGCGCCAGCAGCTTAGTGGGACAGGGTAACACCGGGGAGCTGTTTTTT
TRBJ1-1	.	TRBV19	.	13	CASSLLGATEAFF	TGTGCCAGTAGTTTGCTGGGGGCTACTGAAGCTTTCTTT
TRBJ1-5	.	TRBV4-1	few	15	CASSPGQNSNQPQHF	TGCGCCAGCAGCCCCGGACAGAATAGCAATCAGCCCCAGCATTTT
TRBJ1-2	.	TRBV7-2	.	13	CASSPPGGYGYTF	TGTGCCAGCAGTCCTCCGGGTGGCTATGGCTACACCTTC
TRBJ2-1	TRBD2	TRBV9	.	17	CASSQRIAGGPGNEQFF	TGTGCCAGCAGCCAGAGAATAGCGGGAGGGCCTGGGAATGAGCAGTTCTTC
TRBJ2-1	.	TRBV10-3	.	13	CAISDGGVDEQFF	TGTGCCATCAGTGATGGAGGGGTGGATGAGCAGTTCTTC
TRBJ2-7	TRBD2	TRBV11-3	.	16	CASSPRTSGRIYEQYF	TGTGCCAGCAGCCCTCGGACTAGCGGGAGGATCTACGAGCAGTACTTC
TRBJ1-1	.	TRBV12-3/TRBV12-4	once	12	CASFVGGTEAFF	TGTGCCAGCTTTGTGGGGGGCACTGAAGCTTTCTTT